Listed below are T cell receptor beta chains from one sample, sequenced in a study of T cell repertoires in cytomegalovirus infection. The antigens of these receptors remain unknown. TCRdb itself ran the reads through MiXCR, one entry per CDR3 protein. The table lists roughly 570,000 distinct CDR3 sequences, 40% of them singletons. The sample here was cultured PBMCs, taken from culture after CMV antigen stimulation. The origin of the receptors is a human donor in good health (CMV status not recorded). Some clones in this sample may be carry-over from other donors' samples. The CDR3 runs from the conserved cysteine through the conserved F or W. Fields, in order: V gene, clone size, J gene, D gene, CDR3 protein, CDR3 DNA. A D gene is named only where the DNA matches it firmly. The size of a clone is reported for some rows only, either as once, few or many, or as a class for expanded clones.

V gene: TRBV5-3; clone size: -; J gene: TRBJ1-6; D gene: -; CDR3 protein: CASTARPANSPLHF; CDR3 DNA: TGTGCCAGCACCGCAAGGCCGGCTAATTCACCCCTCCACTTT
V gene: TRBV6-6; clone size: -; J gene: TRBJ2-5; D gene: -; CDR3 protein: CASRVPGSGTQYF; CDR3 DNA: TGTGCCAGCAGGGTGCCCGGGAGCGGGACCCAGTACTTC
V gene: TRBV10-3; clone size: -; J gene: TRBJ2-5; D gene: -; CDR3 protein: CAISEKAGAAGETQYF; CDR3 DNA: TGTGCCATCAGTGAGAAGGCGGGGGCTGCCGGGGAGACCCAGTACTTC
V gene: TRBV10-3; clone size: -; J gene: TRBJ2-7; D gene: -; CDR3 protein: CAIRSAGSDYEQYF; CDR3 DNA: TGTGCCATCAGATCTGCCGGGTCAGACTACGAGCAGTACTTC
V gene: TRBV10-3; clone size: few; J gene: TRBJ2-1; D gene: -; CDR3 protein: CAIKRGYNEQFF; CDR3 DNA: TGTGCCATCAAGAGGGGATACAATGAGCAGTTCTTC
V gene: TRBV7-2; clone size: -; J gene: TRBJ1-5; D gene: -; CDR3 protein: CASSLYGHNQPQHF; CDR3 DNA: TGTGCCAGCAGCTTATACGGCCACAATCAGCCCCAGCATTTT
V gene: TRBV20-1; clone size: -; J gene: TRBJ1-1; D gene: -; CDR3 protein: CSARGFYTEAFF; CDR3 DNA: TGCAGTGCTAGAGGCTTCTACACTGAAGCTTTCTTT
V gene: TRBV24-1; clone size: -; J gene: TRBJ2-1; D gene: TRBD1; CDR3 protein: CATRRQGGSYNEQFF; CDR3 DNA: TGTGCCACCAGACGACAGGGGGGCTCCTACAATGAGCAGTTCTTC
V gene: TRBV7-8; clone size: many; J gene: TRBJ2-7; D gene: TRBD1; CDR3 protein: CASRSYRGYEQYF; CDR3 DNA: TGTGCCAGCAGATCGTACAGGGGGTACGAGCAGTACTTC
V gene: TRBV2; clone size: -; J gene: TRBJ2-3; D gene: TRBD2; CDR3 protein: CASSLGLAGELDTQYF; CDR3 DNA: TGTGCCAGCAGCTTGGGACTAGCGGGAGAGTTAGATACGCAGTATTTT
V gene: TRBV3-1; clone size: -; J gene: TRBJ2-4; D gene: -; CDR3 protein: CASSHFRLAKNIQYF; CDR3 DNA: TGTGCCAGCAGCCACTTTAGACTAGCCAAAAACATTCAGTACTTC
V gene: TRBV7-9; clone size: few; J gene: TRBJ1-2; D gene: -; CDR3 protein: CASSLRGLRNYGYTF; CDR3 DNA: TGTGCCAGCAGCTTAAGGGGACTCAGGAACTATGGCTACACCTTC
V gene: TRBV7-2; clone size: few; J gene: TRBJ2-3; D gene: -; CDR3 protein: CASSFGGLGDTQYF; CDR3 DNA: TGTGCCAGCAGCTTTGGGGGGCTCGGGGATACGCAGTATTTT
V gene: TRBV3-1; clone size: -; J gene: TRBJ1-5; D gene: -; CDR3 protein: CASSRVGQPQHF; CDR3 DNA: TGTGCCAGCAGCCGGGTGGGTCAGCCCCAGCATTTT
V gene: TRBV6-1; clone size: once; J gene: TRBJ2-3; D gene: TRBD2; CDR3 protein: CASSETSGRARGTQYF; CDR3 DNA: TGTGCCAGCAGTGAAACTAGCGGGAGGGCCCGTGGTACGCAGTATTTT
V gene: TRBV3-1; clone size: -; J gene: TRBJ1-2; D gene: -; CDR3 protein: CASSQERVGYTF; CDR3 DNA: TGTGCCAGCAGCCAAGAGAGAGTGGGCTACACCTTC
V gene: TRBV12-3/TRBV12-4; clone size: -; J gene: TRBJ2-7; D gene: TRBD1; CDR3 protein: CASSLLGDRGHEQYF; CDR3 DNA: TGTGCCAGCAGTTTATTGGGGGACAGGGGCCACGAGCAGTACTTC
V gene: TRBV7-2; clone size: few; J gene: TRBJ1-2; D gene: -; CDR3 protein: CASSPRTTGYTF; CDR3 DNA: TGTGCCAGCAGCCCGAGGACAACTGGCTACACCTTC
V gene: TRBV20-1; clone size: -; J gene: TRBJ1-2; D gene: -; CDR3 protein: CSARDRLGFPNYGYTF; CDR3 DNA: TGCAGTGCTAGAGATCGGCTGGGGTTCCCGAACTATGGCTACACCTTC
V gene: TRBV11-3; clone size: -; J gene: TRBJ1-5; D gene: -; CDR3 protein: CASLYSLDSPYQPQHF; CDR3 DNA: TGTGCCAGCCTATACTCACTGGATTCCCCTTATCAGCCCCAGCATTTT
V gene: TRBV7-2; clone size: many; J gene: TRBJ1-1; D gene: -; CDR3 protein: CASSLVGTSNTEAFF; CDR3 DNA: TGTGCCAGCAGCTTAGTCGGGACATCTAACACTGAAGCTTTCTTT
V gene: TRBV27; clone size: few; J gene: TRBJ1-1; D gene: TRBD1; CDR3 protein: CASSRDRDRGSEAFF; CDR3 DNA: TGTGCCAGCAGTAGGGACCGGGACAGGGGCTCTGAAGCTTTCTTT
V gene: TRBV12-5; clone size: once; J gene: TRBJ2-1; D gene: -; CDR3 protein: CASGLGQDGTLSYNEQFF; CDR3 DNA: TGTGCTAGTGGTTTGGGGCAAGACGGGACACTCTCCTACAATGAGCAGTTCTTC
V gene: TRBV7-3; clone size: -; J gene: TRBJ2-3; D gene: -; CDR3 protein: CASTGRDTQYF; CDR3 DNA: TGTGCCAGCACAGGGAGGGATACGCAGTATTTT
V gene: TRBV4-1; clone size: few; J gene: TRBJ2-5; D gene: TRBD2; CDR3 protein: CASSQAGGGALNYQETQYF; CDR3 DNA: TGTGCCAGCAGCCAAGCCGGCGGGGGGGCCCTTAACTACCAAGAGACCCAGTACTTC
V gene: TRBV6-1; clone size: few; J gene: TRBJ2-1; D gene: -; CDR3 protein: CASSEWAGSYNEQFF; CDR3 DNA: TGTGCCAGCAGTGAATGGGCCGGTTCCTACAATGAGCAGTTCTTC